The 23 T cell receptor beta chains reported below all come from one sample, sequenced in a study of radiation and T cells in renal cell carcinoma. The time point is: baseline pretreatment blood. The treatment was: 15 Gy SBRT to primary tumor, nephrectomy 4 weeks later. Profiling relied on immunoSEQ multiplex PCR, and the TCRdb table lists in-frame clones only, not all of them. The top ten hold 5% to 6.5% of the sample, which has tens of thousands of clones, 70% to 85% seen once. Here the sequenced sample was blood, taken from a patient whose treatment included radiotherapy and nephrectomy. These receptors originate from a man aged 60-69 years with renal cell carcinoma.

This chain links TRBV11-2 with TRBJ1-5; D unclear. Germline CDR1 reads SGHAT; CDR2 reads FQNNGV. Deletions cut 1 base from V and 0 bases from J, with 7 bases between. This CDR3 is built from 15 residues. The CDR3 DNA reads TGTGCCAGCAGCTTAGCCGGGAATAGCAATCAGCCCCAGCATTTT. It specifies CASSLAGNSNQPQHF.

The chain is built from TRBV28 and TRBJ2-7, with TRBD2 identical over 7 bases. The junction had 7 bases not matched to a gene; V was cut back by 3 bases and J by 2 bases. Germline V CDR1 and CDR2: MDHEN, SYDVKM. The length of the CDR3 is 15 residues. CDR3: CASSLGGMSPYEQYF. As DNA, the CDR3 is TGTGCCAGCAGTTTGGGAGGGATGTCACCCTACGAGCAGTACTTC.

The chain has TRBV5-1 and TRBJ2-3; D unclear. Trimming cost V 0 bases and J 0 bases, with 8 bases left between them. The CDR3 length is 15 residues. Per germline, CDR1 SGHRS and CDR2 YFSETQ. This CDR3 is CASSLEFGSTDTQYF. The CDR3 DNA reads TGCGCCAGCAGCTTGGAGTTCGGGAGCACAGATACGCAGTATTTT.

J is TRBJ1-5 and V is TRBV2; D ambiguous. Trimming pared 8 bases from V and 7 bases from J, leaving 18 bases between. The CDR3 runs to 14 residues. CDR1 is SNHLY, CDR2 FYNNEI, per germline. CDR3 nucleotides: TGTGCCAGCGTCGAAGCCACTGGAGTACAGCCCCAGCATTTT. Residues: CASVEATGVQPQHF.

The rearrangement links TRBV5-1 to TRBJ1-4; TRBD1 might be the D (6 bases). The CDR3 runs 16 residues. Trimming cost V 0 bases and J 0 bases, with 9 bases left between them. CDR1 SGHRS and CDR2 YFSETQ come from the germline V gene. The CDR3 here is CASSLGGQATNEKLFF. DNA for the CDR3: TGCGCCAGCAGCTTGGGGGGACAAGCAACTAATGAAAAACTGTTTTTT.

The chain recombines TRBV2 with TRBJ1-5; D is possibly TRBD1 (6 bases). There are 19 residues in the CDR3. Trimming stripped 2 bases from V and 5 bases from J, with 25 bases between. Germline CDR1 reads SNHLY; CDR2 reads FYNNEI. The CDR3 coding sequence is TGTGCCAGCAGTGAAATTCGTTGGCCCGGAGGGGACAACTATCAGCCCCAGCATTTT. Encoded protein: CASSEIRWPGGDNYQPQHF.

The genes are TRBV7-6 and TRBJ2-6; D unresolved. There are 14 residues in the CDR3. Per germline, CDR1 SGHVS and CDR2 FNYEAQ. The V end was cut by 4 bases, the J end by 3 bases, with 7 bases between. The CDR3 bases are TGTGCCAGCAGCTCACTTTATGGGGCCAACGTCCTGACTTTC. Residues: CASSSLYGANVLTF.

The V call is TRBV27, the J call TRBJ1-2, with D perhaps matching TRBD1 (6 bases). Germline V gene sequence: CDR1 MNHEY, CDR2 SMNVEV (reference sequence). The CDR3 is 15 amino acids. Trimming left V 6 bases short and J 2 bases short, with 16 bases between. CDR3 region: CASSPWAGENYGYTF. The CDR3 region has the DNA TGTGCCAGCAGCCCATGGGCAGGGGAGAACTATGGCTACACCTTC.

The chain links TRBV29-1 to TRBJ1-1; D perhaps matches TRBD1 (5 bases). Germline V CDR1 and CDR2: SQVTM, ANQGSEA. CDR3 size: 12 residues. V lost 5 bases to trimming and J lost 1 base, with 8 bases between them. CDR3 in amino acids: CSVCQGNTEAFF. The CDR3, as DNA: TGCAGCGTTTGTCAGGGGAACACTGAAGCTTTCTTT.

This clone occurred once. The CDR3 protein is CASYPARSDNQPQHF. CDR3 in DNA: TGCGCCAGCTACCCAGCCAGGTCCGACAATCAGCCCCAGCATTTT. The chain recombines TRBV23-1 with TRBJ1-5; D call uncertain. TRBV23-1 is classed as an ORF, of uncertain function. The CDR3 is made up of 15 amino acids. The germline V and J ends were trimmed by 8 bases and 3 bases, with 17 bases remaining between them.

This clone has a handful of counts. This specimen includes other DNA sequences encoding the same CDR3. Here the CDR3 DNA reads TGTGCCAGCAGCTTTCGGGGAGATTATGGCTACACCTTC. Protein sequence: CASSFRGDYGYTF. This rearrangement joins TRBV7-9 to TRBJ1-2; D gene unclear. Trimming took 3 bases from V and 5 from J, leaving 10 bases between them. Per germline, CDR1 SEHNR and CDR2 FQNEAQ (reference sequence). This CDR3 is 13 amino acids long. Supplemented by reference TRBV7-9 and TRBJ1-2, the full variable domain reads DTGVSQNPRHKITKRGQNVTFRCDPISEHNRLYWYRQTLGQGPEFLTYFQNEAQLEKSRLLSDRFSAERPKGSFSTLEIQRTEQGDSAMYLCASSFRGDYGYTFGSGTRLTVV.

The rearrangement joins TRBV6-4 to TRBJ2-6; 9 bases fit TRBD1. The CDR3 contains 18 residues. Germline loops: CDR1 MRHNA, CDR2 SNTAGT. V gave up 0 bases and J gave up 2 bases; unmatched junction bases: 5. CDR3 sequence reads: CASSDSTGGRAGANVLTF. DNA for the CDR3: TGTGCCAGCAGTGACTCGACAGGGGGTCGAGCTGGGGCCAACGTCCTGACTTTC.

The rearrangement links TRBV27 to TRBJ2-6; a weak D match, TRBD2 (5 bases). This CDR3 comprises 19 residues. V lost 4 bases and J 0 bases, leaving 19 bases between the germline ends. Germline CDR1 reads MNHEY; CDR2 reads SMNVEV (reference sequence). The DNA of the CDR3 is TGTGCCAGCAGTTGGCTACAGAAGGAGGACCGCTCTGGGGCCAACGTCCTGACTTTC. Encoded protein: CASSWLQKEDRSGANVLTF.

The V call is TRBV6-1, the J call TRBJ2-5, with D perhaps given as TRBD1 or TRBD2 (6 bases each). The V end was cut by 4 bases, the J end by 3 bases, with 15 bases between. The CDR3 loop spans 15 amino acids. Germline V gives CDR1 MNHNS, CDR2 SASEGT. For the CDR3, the DNA is TGTGCCAGCAGTGGGCCAGGGGAGGCGAAAGAGACCCAGTACTTC. Translating gives CASSGPGEAKETQYF.

The chain is built from TRBV19 and TRBJ1-1, with no clear D. Trimming stripped 0 bases from V and 0 bases from J, with 8 bases between. Germline CDR1 LNHDA, CDR2 SQIVND (reference sequence). The length of the CDR3 is 15 residues. The CDR3 loop is CASSIDTLMNTEAFF. The CDR3 DNA follows: TGTGCCAGTAGTATAGACACCCTCATGAACACTGAAGCTTTCTTT.

V usage is TRBV29-1 and J usage is TRBJ2-2; D gene unclear. The CDR3 is 14 amino acids. Between the trimmed V and J ends, which lost 0 bases and 1 base, there was a span of 6 bases. Germline V gene data show CDR1 as SQVTM and CDR2 as ANQGSEA. The CDR3 region has the DNA TGCAGCGTTGAAGAACAAAAGAACACCGGGGAGCTGTTTTTT. Its translation is CSVEEQKNTGELFF.

The chain joins TRBV4-1 to TRBJ2-1, with 9 bases matching TRBD2. Unmatched junction bases numbered 8, after V lost 1 base and J lost 7 bases. Looked up from germline, CDR1 is MGHRA and CDR2 is YSYEKL. The CDR3 sequence is 16 residues long. The DNA of the CDR3 is TGCGCCAGCAGCCAAGGCGCGGGAGGGCCTACGAATGAGCAGTTCTTC. Translating it yields CASSQGAGGPTNEQFF.

The J gene is TRBJ1-1, the V gene TRBV5-1; unclear D gene. The V end was cut by 3 bases, the J end by 2 bases, with 11 bases between. Germline V gives CDR1 SGHRS, CDR2 YFSETQ. The CDR3 length is 14 residues. CDR3 region: CASSSGRENTEAFF. CDR3 bases: TGCGCCAGCAGCTCTGGACGGGAAAACACTGAAGCTTTCTTT.

The chain combines TRBV28 with TRBJ2-5, with a weak D call TRBD1 (6 bases). CDR3 length: 16 residues. V shed 7 bases and J shed 5 bases, with 23 bases lying between them. Germline V gene lookup returns CDR1 MDHEN and CDR2 SYDVKM. The CDR3 here is CASTLGGQGLRETQYF. Here the CDR3 DNA reads TGTGCCAGCACCCTTGGTGGTCAGGGGTTGCGGGAGACCCAGTACTTC.

As DNA, the CDR3 is TGTGCCAGCAGTGAAAGTCCTAGCGGGCTGAGCTCCTACAATGAGCAGTTCTTC. This sequence encodes CASSESPSGLSSYNEQFF. V and J are TRBV2 and TRBJ2-1; 8 bases are shared with TRBD2. Germline V lookup: CDR1 SNHLY, CDR2 FYNNEI. The CDR3 consists of 18 residues. With 2 bases clipped from V and 0 bases from J, the junction kept 9 bases outside the gene matches.

The chain recombines TRBV5-5 with TRBJ1-1; TRBD1 might be the D (5 bases). V was clipped by 2 bases and J by 2 bases, with 10 bases between them. The CDR3 is 14 amino acids. Per the germline V gene, CDR1 is SGHKS and CDR2 is YYEKEE (reference sequence). The CDR3 here is CASSLPGLNTEAFF. The DNA for the CDR3 is TGTGCCAGCAGCTTACCGGGACTTAACACTGAAGCTTTCTTT.

V is TRBV5-6 and J is TRBJ1-2, with 7 bases identical to TRBD1. Germline V lookup: CDR1 SGHDT, CDR2 YYEEEE. The CDR3 has 16 residues. The ends lost 0 bases at V and 2 bases at J; junction bases unmatched: 7. CDR3 in amino acids: CASSLAGRGMNYGYTF. CDR3 sequence (DNA): TGTGCCAGCAGCTTGGCCGGCAGGGGGATGAACTATGGCTACACCTTC.

This rearrangement joins TRBV6-1 to TRBJ1-2, with 10 bases fitting TRBD1. The CDR3 sequence is 15 residues long. The germline gives CDR1 MNHNS, CDR2 SASEGT. V trimming: 6 bases; J trimming: 2 bases; junction bases outside the gene matches: 6. CDR3 in amino acids: CASSSPGQGNYGYTF. Here the CDR3 DNA reads TGTGCCAGCAGCTCACCGGGACAGGGGAACTATGGCTACACCTTC.